The 7 T cell receptor beta chains given below trace back to one sample, sequenced in a study of cytomegalovirus exposure and HLA in healthy donors. The PCR made use of 60 Vbeta and 13 Jbeta primers. Some clones are missing from TCRdb's copy, which holds only in-frame ones; the method was immunoSEQ multiplex PCR. This table holds under 150,000 clones, roughly 79% found once. Specimen: PBMCs. These receptors came from a woman between 50 and 59 years old in good health and CMV-seronegative.

The V gene is TRBV5-5, the J gene TRBJ1-1, with TRBD1 as a possible D gene (6 bases). V was pared by 3 bases and J by 4 bases, with 10 bases between. This CDR3 comprises 13 residues. CDR1 SGHKS and CDR2 YYEKEE come from the germline V gene (reference sequence). The CDR3 nucleotides read TGTGCCAGCAGCTGGATCAGGGGCACTGAAGCTTTCTTT. Translated: CASSWIRGTEAFF.

In its sample, this clone was seen a few times. This chain joins TRBV5-6 and TRBJ2-4; TRBD2 agrees at 15 bases. The CDR3 totals 17 residues. The V gene's germline CDR1 is SGHDT and CDR2 YYEEEE. After removal of 4 bases from V and 0 bases from J, the junction contained 2 bases not matched to a gene. The CDR3 spells CASSQGLAGGAKNIQYF. The CDR3 DNA reads TGTGCCAGCAGCCAGGGACTAGCGGGAGGAGCCAAAAACATTCAGTACTTC.

V is TRBV28 and J is TRBJ1-1, with D unresolved. Germline values: CDR1 MDHEN, CDR2 SYDVKM. The CDR3 length is 12 residues. V was shortened by 5 bases and J by 10 bases, with 14 bases between the two germline ends. The CDR3: CASSPSRVRAFF. The CDR3 bases are TGTGCCAGCAGTCCATCGAGGGTTCGAGCTTTCTTT. Using reference TRBV28 and TRBJ1-1 for the parts outside the CDR3, the full variable domain is DVKVTQSSRYLVKRTGEKVFLECVQDMDHENMFWYRQDPGLGLRLIYFSYDVKMKEKGDIPEGYSVSREKKERFSLILESASTNQTSMYLCASSPSRVRAFFGQGTRLTVV.

The sample holds one count of this clone. The chain joins TRBV11-3 to TRBJ2-1, with 12 bases identical to TRBD2. This CDR3 contains 18 residues. V lost 3 bases to trimming and J lost 8 bases; unmatched junction nucleotides: 14. Germline V gene sequence: CDR1 SGHNT, CDR2 YENEEA. The CDR3 sequence is CASSFLRLAGGPLHEQFF. DNA of the CDR3: TGTGCCAGCAGCTTCCTCCGGCTAGCGGGAGGGCCTCTTCATGAGCAGTTCTTC.

J is TRBJ2-7 and V is TRBV27; 8 bases line up with TRBD1. Per the germline V gene, CDR1 is MNHEY and CDR2 is SMNVEV (reference sequence). The CDR3 sequence is 14 residues long. V lost 5 bases to trimming and J lost 7 bases; unmatched junction nucleotides: 10. For the CDR3, the DNA is TGTGCCAGCAGTCACGGGACAGGAGGCCGGGAGCAGTACTTC. Its translation: CASSHGTGGREQYF.

This clone was detected only a few times. This chain joins TRBV5-1 and TRBJ2-7; D is possibly TRBD2 (7 bases). Per the germline V gene, CDR1 is SGHRS and CDR2 is YFSETQ. Trimming removed 3 bases at V and 4 bases at J, with 29 bases between. This CDR3 comprises 19 residues. The CDR3 coding sequence is TGCGCCAGCAGCTCCCTCGGGGGGCGCCGATCACCCGCGACATACGAGCAGTACTTC. This sequence encodes CASSSLGGRRSPATYEQYF.

The gene calls are TRBV27 and TRBJ2-7; 11 nucleotides agree with TRBD2. J gave up 2 bases and V 5 bases, and 2 bases lay outside the gene matches. The CDR3 consists of 14 residues. Germline CDR1 reads MNHEY; CDR2 reads SMNVEV (reference sequence). The CDR3 spells CASSPLAGAYEQYF. The CDR3 nucleotides read TGTGCCAGCAGTCCACTAGCGGGAGCCTACGAGCAGTACTTC.